This T cell receptor beta chain was observed in a study (dated by TCRdb to 2016 to 2017). Concerning this clonotype itself: It lacks a known antigen. Base quality data are lacking; no much larger clone is found one base away.

The library was obtained by RT-PCR. The sequencer was an Illumina MiSeq. In TCRdb, the public reads were trimmed at Q25 with fastp and aligned with MiXCR, with productive beta chains retained. Rows are unified per CDR3 protein, each entry keeping the most common DNA and genes. This sample is represented by hundreds of thousands of distinct CDR3 sequences; 12% to 15% of them were singletons. 3.6% of the sample is held by the ten biggest clonotypes. CDR1 and CDR2 are read off the germline V gene (reference sequence) as DFQATT and SNEGSKA. Compared with germline, V lacks 6 bases and J lacks 5 bases; bases without a gene match: 5. The CDR3 numbers 14 residues from cysteine through phenylalanine. Left in the record is the CDR3 DNA by itself, 42 bases read in frame from the first base.

The chain couples TRBV20-1 to TRBJ2-5, with TRBD2 matching 14 junction bases. Material for sequencing was memory CD4+ T cells from blood. This receptor was taken from a female donor in good health, serving as a healthy control. The CDR3 amino acid sequence is: CSAGTSGSGETQYF. In nucleotides, the sequence is TGCAGTGCGGGGACTAGCGGGAGCGGGGAGACCCAGTACTTC.